Shown below are 31 T cell receptor beta chains from a single sample sequenced in a study of PD-L1 blockade in urothelial cancer. Repertoires were generated with immunoSEQ multiplex PCR, while TCRdb's copy carries only in-frame clones and drops some. Found here are 56,000 or so clones, 86% of them singletons; the top ten hold 2.9%. Sequencing used PBMCs, obtained around atezolizumab (anti-PD-L1) treatment. These receptors came from a man in his fifties or sixties with urothelial cancer.

The rearrangement uses TRBV28 and TRBJ2-3; 7 bases fit TRBD2. The CDR3 has 16 amino acids. V trimming: 7 bases; J trimming: 0 bases; junction bases outside the gene matches: 10. The germline V gene has CDR1 MDHEN and CDR2 SYDVKM. CDR3 in DNA: TGTGCCAGCACCCCTTGGGGTAGCGGGAGCACAGATACGCAGTATTTT. Its protein product is CASTPWGSGSTDTQYF.

This clone was observed a handful of times. This rearrangement joins TRBV5-6 to TRBJ1-3, with TRBD1 identical over 7 bases. The CDR3 has 14 residues. Germline V lookup: CDR1 SGHDT, CDR2 YYEEEE. Losses at the gene ends were 4 bases for V and 4 bases for J; bases not matched to a gene: 5. CDR3 bases: TGTGCCAGCAGCGACGGGACAGTCGGAAACACCATATATTTT. As protein: CASSDGTVGNTIYF.

The rearrangement joins TRBV7-9 to TRBJ1-1; D possibly corresponds to TRBD1 (5 bases). Trimming removed 4 bases at V and 11 bases at J, with 26 bases between. The CDR3 is 16 amino acids. CDR1 and CDR2 from the germline V gene are SEHNR and FQNEAQ (reference sequence). In DNA, the CDR3 is TGTGCCAGCAGCTCACCCCCCCCCAGTCGGGACTCAGGTGCTTTCTTT. Its translation: CASSSPPPSRDSGAFF.

The genes are TRBV7-2 and TRBJ2-2; 9 nucleotides match TRBD1. Losses at the gene ends were 5 bases for V and 5 bases for J; bases not matched to a gene: 12. The CDR3 consists of 17 residues. CDR1 is SGHTA, CDR2 FQGNSA, per germline. CDR3 in DNA: TGTGCCAGCAGCCGGCCGGGAAACAGGGGGCGGACCGGGGAGCTGTTTTTT. Translating gives CASSRPGNRGRTGELFF.

The genes are TRBV28 and TRBJ2-7; TRBD2 is a possible D gene (5 bases). The CDR3 consists of 14 residues. The germline gives CDR1 MDHEN, CDR2 SYDVKM. V was clipped by 6 bases and J by 1 base, with 13 bases between them. For the CDR3, the DNA is TGTGCCAGCAGGGGTCGAGGGAGATCCTACGAGCAGTACTTC. This encodes CASRGRGRSYEQYF. Variable domain in full (rest from reference TRBV28 and TRBJ2-7): DVKVTQSSRYLVKRTGEKVFLECVQDMDHENMFWYRQDPGLGLRLIYFSYDVKMKEKGDIPEGYSVSREKKERFSLILESASTNQTSMYLCASRGRGRSYEQYFGPGTRLTVT.

This chain joins TRBV18 and TRBJ1-5, with TRBD1 matching 10 bases. V lost 3 bases, J lost 9 bases, and 17 bases stayed unmatched. This CDR3 has 18 residues. Germline lookup yields CDR1 KGHSH and CDR2 LQKENI. The CDR3 here is CASSPMGQGRLEKGPQHF. The CDR3, as DNA: TGTGCCAGCTCACCCATGGGACAGGGGCGACTTGAAAAGGGGCCCCAGCATTTT.

V and J are TRBV10-1 and TRBJ2-1; TRBD2 aligns across 14 bases. Germline values: CDR1 WNHNN, CDR2 SYGVQD (reference sequence). Unmatched junction bases numbered 6, after V lost 5 bases and J lost 6 bases. There are 16 residues in the CDR3. The chain's CDR3 is CASSSRTSGRINEQFF. The CDR3 DNA follows: TGCGCCAGCAGTTCCAGGACTAGCGGGAGGATCAATGAGCAGTTCTTC.

This chain uses TRBV28 with TRBJ2-5, with TRBD2 matching over 9 bases. CDR1 is MDHEN, CDR2 SYDVKM, per germline. The CDR3 totals 15 residues. J lost 5 bases, V lost 8 bases, and 12 bases had no gene match. The CDR3 region has the DNA TGTGCCAGCGCTGTGGCTAGCGGGGTCCGGGAGACCCAGTACTTC. Protein product: CASAVASGVRETQYF.

The table lists this clone with a count of one. V gene TRBV27 combines with J gene TRBJ1-1, with D maybe TRBD1 (6 bases). Germline V CDR1 and CDR2: MNHEY, SMNVEV (reference sequence). The CDR3 runs to 14 residues. Trimming shortened V by 7 bases and J by 6 bases, and 18 bases separated the two germline ends. CDR3 in amino acids: CASKMRGRGPEAFF. The CDR3, as DNA: TGTGCCAGCAAGATGCGGGGGCGAGGCCCTGAAGCTTTCTTT.

V and J are TRBV6-5 and TRBJ2-3; maybe TRBD1 (5 bases). From germline, CDR1 is MNHEY and CDR2 SVGAGI. V was trimmed by 4 bases and J by 2 bases, leaving 13 bases between them. The CDR3 extends over 15 amino acids. The CDR3 DNA is TGTGCCAGCAGTTCCGACAGCCTCCCCACAGATACGCAGTATTTT. Translation: CASSSDSLPTDTQYF.

This clone has just one count. The rearrangement links TRBV10-2 to TRBJ2-3, with D possibly matching TRBD1 (6 bases). Trimming cost V 7 bases and J 0 bases, with 17 bases left between them. Germline CDR1 WSHSY, CDR2 SAAADI. The CDR3 extends over 16 amino acids. Here the CDR3 DNA reads TGCGCCAGCACTCCCCGACTGGGGGCTAGCACAGATACGCAGTATTTT. The encoded protein is CASTPRLGASTDTQYF.

The chain has TRBV11-2 and TRBJ1-5; 10 bases fit TRBD1. CDR1 and CDR2 from the germline V gene are SGHAT and FQNNGV. The V segment lost 1 base and the J segment 0 bases; nucleotides outside the gene matches: 3. There are 17 residues in the CDR3. In DNA, the CDR3 is TGTGCCAGCAGCTTAGGGACAGGGGGTTATAGCAATCAGCCCCAGCATTTT. Encoded protein: CASSLGTGGYSNQPQHF.

The chain joins TRBV5-1 to TRBJ2-7, with TRBD1 matching 9 bases. With 2 bases clipped from V and 4 bases from J, the junction kept 4 bases outside the gene matches. The germline gives CDR1 SGHRS, CDR2 YFSETQ. The CDR3 totals 14 residues. CDR3 loop: CASSLEGQGYEQYF. The CDR3 bases are TGCGCCAGCAGCTTAGAAGGACAGGGGTACGAGCAGTACTTC.

The rearrangement links TRBV28 to TRBJ1-2, with D possibly matching TRBD1 (6 bases). CDR3 length: 16 residues. The V end lost 5 bases, the J end lost 0 bases, and 16 bases lay between the germline ends. Germline V gives CDR1 MDHEN, CDR2 SYDVKM. DNA of the CDR3: TGTGCCAGCAGTCTTGGTGAGGGGGTGACTAACTATGGCTACACCTTC. Encoded protein: CASSLGEGVTNYGYTF.

This clone was seen only once. This rearrangement joins TRBV4-1 to TRBJ1-3; tentative D call: TRBD1 (5 bases). The V gene's germline CDR1 is MGHRA and CDR2 YSYEKL. The V end was cut by 1 base, the J end by 5 bases, with 9 bases between. This CDR3 spans 14 amino acids. CDR3 amino acids: CASSQAGIRNTIYF. CDR3 nucleotide sequence: TGCGCCAGCAGCCAAGCAGGGATCAGAAACACCATATATTTT.

The rearrangement uses TRBV6-5 and TRBJ2-7; 8 bases map to TRBD1. From germline, CDR1 is MNHEY and CDR2 SVGAGI. Trimming at V came to 2 bases and at J to 2 bases, leaving 5 bases not matched to a gene. The CDR3 sequence is 15 residues long. The CDR3 spells CASSYIQGGTYEQYF. The DNA of the CDR3 is TGTGCCAGCAGTTACATACAGGGGGGAACCTACGAGCAGTACTTC.

This chain links TRBV2 with TRBJ2-7; TRBD2 is a possible D gene (5 bases). CDR1 is SNHLY and CDR2 is FYNNEI in the germline V gene. The CDR3 covers 14 residues. Trimming removed 6 bases from V and 3 bases from J, with 15 bases in between. The CDR3 DNA is TGTGCCAGCAGAGACTACGGGTCGGTCTACGAGCAGTACTTC. This translates into CASRDYGSVYEQYF.

The chain recombines TRBV18 with TRBJ1-2; 7 bases map to TRBD1. CDR3 length: 14 amino acids. V lost 4 bases and J lost 4; bases outside the gene matches: 6. Germline CDR1 reads KGHSH; CDR2 reads LQKENI. The CDR3 reads CASSQDRRAYGYTF. The CDR3 bases are TGTGCCAGCTCACAGGACAGGCGGGCCTATGGCTACACCTTC. The whole variable domain, remainder taken from reference TRBV18 and TRBJ1-2, is NAGVMQNPRHLVRRRGQEARLRCSPMKGHSHVYWYRQLPEEGLKFMVYLQKENIIDESGMPKERFSAEFPKEGPSILRIQQVVRGDSAAYFCASSQDRRAYGYTFGSGTRLTVV.

This clone showed up just once. The J gene is TRBJ2-3, the V gene TRBV2; tentative D call: TRBD2 (6 bases). Germline CDR1 SNHLY, CDR2 FYNNEI. The CDR3 spans 16 residues. V gave up 2 bases and J gave up 4 bases, with 16 bases separating them. This CDR3 reads CASSEKNQGGADTQYF. The CDR3 DNA is TGTGCCAGCAGTGAAAAGAATCAGGGAGGAGCAGATACGCAGTATTTT. Combining the CDR3 with reference TRBV2 and TRBJ2-3 gives the whole variable domain EPEVTQTPSHQVTQMGQEVILRCVPISNHLYFYWYRQILGQKVEFLVSFYNNEISEKSEIFDDQFSVERPDGSNFTLKIRSTKLEDSAMYFCASSEKNQGGADTQYFGPGTRLTVL.

The genes are TRBV28 and TRBJ2-7; 9 positions agree with TRBD2. Germline V lookup: CDR1 MDHEN, CDR2 SYDVKM. This CDR3 has 13 amino acids. The ends lost 2 bases at V and 7 bases at J; junction bases unmatched: 3. The CDR3: CASSLPSGVEQYF. Written as DNA, the CDR3 is TGTGCCAGCAGTTTACCTAGCGGGGTTGAGCAGTACTTC.

V and J are TRBV5-4 and TRBJ1-1; D may be TRBD1 (6 bases). This CDR3 contains 15 residues. The ends were cut back, 4 bases at V and 4 bases at J, with 17 bases in the middle. The V gene's germline CDR1 is SGHNT and CDR2 YYREEE (reference sequence). CDR3 protein: CASSTPGESGTEAFF. CDR3 bases: TGTGCCAGCAGCACACCAGGGGAGTCGGGCACTGAAGCTTTCTTT.

J is TRBJ1-1 and V is TRBV20-1; D is uncertain. V was cut by 4 bases and J by 1 base, with 4 bases left in between. Germline V gives CDR1 DFQATT, CDR2 SNEGSKA (reference sequence). The CDR3 sequence is 11 residues long. CDR3 sequence: CSATRNTEAFF. DNA for the CDR3: TGCAGTGCTACCAGGAACACTGAAGCTTTCTTT.

The genes are TRBV30 and TRBJ2-2; no firm D call. In germline, CDR1 is GTSNPN, CDR2 SVGIG (reference sequence). This CDR3 is built from 14 residues. Trimming cost V 3 bases and J 3 bases, with 11 bases left between them. The CDR3 DNA sequence: TGTGCCTGGAGCCTTTTGGGCGACACCGGGGAGCTGTTTTTT. Its translation is CAWSLLGDTGELFF.

This clone appeared a single time. The chain joins TRBV6-5 to TRBJ2-3; 12 nucleotides align to TRBD2. CDR3 length equals 15 residues. Germline loops: CDR1 MNHEY, CDR2 SVGAGI. Unmatched junction bases numbered 5, after V lost 5 bases and J lost 5 bases. CDR3 in amino acids: CASSLAGGPQDTQYF. CDR3 nucleotides: TGTGCCAGCAGTCTAGCGGGAGGGCCCCAAGATACGCAGTATTTT.

DNA for the CDR3: TGTGCCAGCAGTGTCCGGACTAGCGGGAGAGGCAATGAGCAGTTCTTC. Its translation: CASSVRTSGRGNEQFF. The rearrangement links TRBV6-1 to TRBJ2-1; 13 nucleotides match TRBD2. CDR3 length equals 16 residues. J was trimmed by 6 bases and V by 4 bases; bases with no gene match: 6. The germline V gene has CDR1 MNHNS and CDR2 SASEGT.

This clone has just one count. The chain employs TRBV15 and TRBJ2-2; D might be TRBD1 (6 bases). The germline V gene has CDR1 LNHNV and CDR2 YYDKDF (reference sequence). This CDR3 region has 15 residues. V was shortened by 2 bases and J by 3 bases, with 10 bases between the two germline ends. CDR3 bases: TGTGCCACCAGCAGAAGGACAGACTACACCGGGGAGCTGTTTTTT. This encodes CATSRRTDYTGELFF.

The genes are TRBV11-3 and TRBJ2-2, with 15 bases identical to TRBD2. V trimming: 5 bases; J trimming: 4 bases; junction bases outside the gene matches: 8. CDR1 is SGHNT, CDR2 YENEEA, per germline. The CDR3 covers 18 residues. The chain's CDR3 is CASSPGLAGGSGTGELFF. The CDR3 bases are TGTGCCAGCAGCCCGGGACTAGCGGGAGGTAGTGGCACCGGGGAGCTGTTTTTT.

This rearrangement joins TRBV21-1 to TRBJ2-1; TRBD1 reflects the table's D call only, with no check against the DNA. TRBV21-1 is assigned pseudogene status. The CDR3 is 17 residues long. The CDR3 DNA sequence: TGTGCCAGCAGCAAAGCCTTTCAGACAGGGTCTGTAAATGAGCAGTTCTTC. Amino acids: CASSKAFQTGSVNEQFF.

This sequence joins TRBV5-1 and TRBJ2-7; TRBD1 is a possible D gene (5 bases). The CDR3 spans 17 residues. CDR1 SGHRS and CDR2 YFSETQ come from the germline V gene. The V gene lost 4 bases and the J gene lost 3 bases, with 23 bases spanning the gap. The CDR3 sequence is CASSLSISRTRNYEQYF. The CDR3, as DNA: TGCGCCAGCAGCCTAAGTATCAGCCGGACACGAAACTACGAGCAGTACTTC.

The chain couples TRBV7-6 to TRBJ2-7, with 8 bases matching TRBD1. The CDR3 consists of 15 residues. Germline V CDR1 and CDR2: SGHVS, FNYEAQ. The V and J ends lost 4 bases and 3 bases, in that order; junction bases with no gene match: 8. DNA of the CDR3: TGTGCCAGCAGCTCCCAACAGACAGGGGTCTACGAGCAGTACTTC. It encodes CASSSQQTGVYEQYF.

This chain uses TRBV6-1 with TRBJ2-5, with 7 bases aligning to TRBD2. CDR1 and CDR2 from the germline V gene are MNHNS and SASEGT. Unmatched junction bases numbered 2, after V lost 5 bases and J lost 5 bases. The CDR3 extends over 12 amino acids. The chain's CDR3 is CASSKLAETQYF. The CDR3 DNA reads as TGTGCCAGCAGTAAACTAGCGGAGACCCAGTACTTC.